These 9 T cell receptor beta chains originate from one sample sequenced in a study of early T cells in non-severe SARS-CoV-2 infection. TCRdb analysed the 5' RACE reads with MiXCR anew, one entry per CDR3 protein. The profile shows around 60,000 distinct CDR3 sequences, 9.5% to 15% of them singletons. Sequences were obtained from whole blood. Source of these receptors: an adult who was a healthcare worker with PCR-confirmed SARS-CoV-2 infection or an uninfected control (not recorded which).

Ten or more counts support this clonotype. The chain recombines TRBV11-3 with TRBJ2-2; 8 bases match TRBD2. The ends lost 2 bases at V and 3 bases at J; junction bases unmatched: 11. This CDR3 has 18 residues. The germline V gene has CDR1 SGHNT and CDR2 YENEEA. CDR3: CASSLYPSREGYTGELFF. Here the CDR3 DNA reads TGTGCCAGCAGCTTATATCCTTCCCGGGAGGGTTACACCGGGGAGCTGTTTTTT.

This clonotype was counted at least ten times. The rearrangement links TRBV4-2 to TRBJ2-3; D gene uncertain. The CDR3 has 15 amino acids. Trimming removed 1 base at V and 1 base at J, with 9 bases between. Germline values: CDR1 LGHNA, CDR2 YNFKEQ. DNA of the CDR3: TGTGCCAGCAGCCAAGGTTCGTGGGGCACAGATACGCAGTATTTT. Its protein product is CASSQGSWGTDTQYF.

This clonotype turned up a few times. The gene calls are TRBV29-1 and TRBJ2-1; D ambiguous. The V gene's germline CDR1 is SQVTM and CDR2 ANQGSEA. V gave up 7 bases and J gave up 10 bases, with 11 bases separating them. This CDR3 spans 10 amino acids. The CDR3 nucleotides are TGCAGCGCCGTTATAGGGGAGCAGTTCTTC. Its protein is CSAVIGEQFF.

This clonotype was detected many times. V gene TRBV29-1 combines with J gene TRBJ2-7, with D perhaps TRBD2 (5 bases). Germline CDR1 SQVTM, CDR2 ANQGSEA. Trimming removed 5 bases from V and 3 bases from J, with 8 bases in between. This CDR3 region has 11 residues. The CDR3: CSVSSSYEQYF. The CDR3, as DNA: TGCAGCGTTTCTAGCAGCTACGAGCAGTACTTC.

There are a few counts of this clonotype. The chain is built from TRBV29-1 and TRBJ2-2; a weak D match, TRBD2 (6 bases). In germline, CDR1 is SQVTM, CDR2 ANQGSEA. Trimming removed 4 bases from V and 0 bases from J, with 9 bases in between. This CDR3 region has 14 residues. The CDR3 nucleotides are TGCAGCGTTGTGGGACTGCCGAACACCGGGGAGCTGTTTTTT. It translates to CSVVGLPNTGELFF.

The V and J genes are TRBV6-6 and TRBJ2-6, with TRBD1 as a possible D gene (5 bases). Germline V gene data show CDR1 as MNHNY and CDR2 as SVGAGI (reference sequence). Trimming shortened V by 1 base and J by 4 bases, and 11 bases separated the two germline ends. The CDR3 is 16 amino acids. The CDR3 coding sequence is TGTGCCAGCAGTTACTGGCAGGGAACCGGGGCCAACGTCCTGACTTTC. It yields the protein CASSYWQGTGANVLTF.

This clonotype has just a few counts. The chain links TRBV7-9 to TRBJ1-1; weak D call: TRBD1 (5 bases). This CDR3 comprises 12 residues. The ends were cut back, 3 bases at V and 6 bases at J, with 8 bases in the middle. CDR1 is SEHNR, CDR2 FQNEAQ, per germline (reference sequence). The CDR3 is CASSLGVAEAFF. The CDR3, as DNA: TGTGCCAGCAGCTTGGGGGTAGCTGAAGCTTTCTTT.

This clonotype was picked up a small number of times. V is TRBV6-2 or TRBV6-3 and J is TRBJ2-7; a possible D gene is TRBD2 (7 bases). CDR3 length: 13 residues. Germline V gene lookup returns CDR1 MNHEY and CDR2 SVGEGT. Trimming cost V 10 bases and J 5 bases, with 18 bases left between them. The chain's CDR3 is CATHRGAFDEQYF. CDR3 sequence (DNA): TGTGCCACCCATCGGGGGGCTTTCGACGAGCAGTACTTC.

The genes are TRBV29-1 and TRBJ2-3, with 7 bases aligning to TRBD1. The CDR3 has 12 residues. Per germline, CDR1 SQVTM and CDR2 ANQGSEA. J gave up 4 bases and V 7 bases, and 5 bases lay outside the gene matches. CDR3 coding DNA: TGCAGCGGATCGACAGGGTCAGATACGCAGTATTTT. Protein: CSGSTGSDTQYF.